The entry below describes one T cell receptor (beta chain). The data derive from a study of T cells after yellow fever vaccination. Study-level information: For low cell numbers, libraries were made with SMART-Seq v4 Ultra Low Input.

Trimming left V 4 bases short and J 2 bases short, with 12 bases between. Germline-derived CDR1 and CDR2 are LGHDT and YNNKEL (reference sequence). This CDR3 comprises 14 residues. The TCR cDNA carried a universal primer site and UMIs from 5'RACE template switching. Each CDR3 protein is one row after TCRdb ran MiXCR on the 5' RACE reads. The data contain just under 600,000 distinct CDR3 sequences, about 13% of them singletons. The sequence derives from a man aged 25-45 years who received the YFV17D yellow fever vaccine. The gene calls are TRBV3-1 and TRBJ2-7; D might be TRBD1 or TRBD2, each matching 7 bases. Here the sequenced sample was PBMCs, taken on the day of the yellow fever booster vaccination. The CDR3 DNA sequence: TGTGCCAGCAGCCCGGGGGGACAGCCCTACGAGCAGTACTTC. This sequence encodes CASSPGGQPYEQYF.